Presented here are 11 T cell receptor beta chains from one specimen sequenced in a study of breast tumors, draining lymph nodes, adjacent tissues. Samples came from axillary lymph nodes draining the breast cancer. TCRdb reprocessed the multiplex PCR reads with MiXCR, giving one entry per CDR3 protein. The repertoire has approximately 230,000 distinct CDR3 sequences, roughly a third of them found once; the top ten carry about 3.3%. Source material: axillary lymph node tissue. The receptors shown here come from a female donor with breast cancer. Some clones in this sample may be carry-over from other donors' samples.

A word on this clonotype: The germline gene is not matched at one end of the junction; a read error may be the cause. The chain combines TRBV9 with TRBJ2-1; 9 bases are shared with TRBD1. The CDR3 runs 15 residues. Germline CDR1 SGDLS, CDR2 YYNGEE. The CDR3 DNA reads as TGTGCCAGCAGCGCAGACGGGACAGGGTACAGGGAGCCGTTCTTC. Translated, it gives CASSADGTGYREPFF.

This clonotype appeared many times. The gene calls are TRBV2 and TRBJ1-6; D uncertain. The CDR3 consists of 14 residues. The germline gives CDR1 SNHLY, CDR2 FYNNEI. V lost 7 bases to trimming and J lost 7 bases, with 14 bases between them. CDR3 protein: CASNPRYPNSPLHF. The CDR3 DNA follows: TGTGCCAGCAATCCCAGGTATCCCAATTCACCCCTCCACTTT.

This clonotype came up a few times. The chain combines TRBV20-1 with TRBJ2-5; 12 bases align to TRBD2. The V segment lost 6 bases and the J segment 1 base; nucleotides outside the gene matches: 15. Per germline, CDR1 DFQATT and CDR2 SNEGSKA (reference sequence). This CDR3 has 18 amino acids. The DNA of the CDR3 is TGCAGTGCCAGGGCCCTAGCGGGAGGGAGGAGGAGCCAAGAGACCCAGTACTTC. It yields the protein CSARALAGGRRSQETQYF.

The chain recombines TRBV25-1 with TRBJ1-2, with 11 bases lining up with TRBD1. In germline, CDR1 is MGHDK, CDR2 SYGVNS. Trimming removed 4 bases from V and 5 bases from J; junction bases left unmatched: 9. The CDR3 totals 16 residues. The CDR3 is CASSARTGGARYGYTF. CDR3 in DNA: TGTGCCAGCAGTGCTAGGACAGGGGGCGCGCGGTATGGCTACACCTTC.

In this sample, this clonotype turned up many times. The rearrangement links TRBV19 to TRBJ1-5; no clear D gene. The CDR3 loop spans 14 amino acids. Germline V CDR1 and CDR2: LNHDA, SQIVND (reference sequence). Deletions cut 4 bases from V and 1 base from J, with 8 bases between. The CDR3 coding sequence is TGTGCCAGTAGTAGAGGGCTAAGCAATCAGCCCCAGCATTTT. Its translation: CASSRGLSNQPQHF.

This chain connects TRBV6-5 to TRBJ2-3; no definite D call. Germline CDR1 reads MNHEY; CDR2 reads SVGAGI. V lost 5 bases, J lost 3 bases, and 9 bases lay in between. This CDR3 has 13 amino acids. CDR3 amino acids: CASSPLGTDTQYF. In nucleotides, the CDR3 is TGTGCCAGCAGTCCCCTCGGGACAGATACGCAGTATTTT.

Ten or more counts support this clonotype. This chain's CDR3 is CAISESYSNEQFF. DNA of the CDR3: TGTGCCATCAGTGAGTCCTACAGCAATGAGCAGTTCTTC. The J gene is TRBJ2-1, the V gene TRBV10-3; D not certain. V was trimmed by 0 bases and J by 6 bases, leaving 6 bases between them. Germline CDR1 reads ENHRY; CDR2 reads SYGVKD. This CDR3 has 13 residues.

This clonotype was counted at least ten times. V gene TRBV7-9 combines with J gene TRBJ1-5; no reliable D call. V was cut by 5 bases and J by 1 base, with 12 bases left in between. Germline CDR1 reads SEHNR; CDR2 reads FQNEAQ (reference sequence). The CDR3 totals 15 residues. For the CDR3, the DNA is TGTGCCAGCAGCCCCGGGGAATCCAGCAATCAGCCCCAGCATTTT. Protein: CASSPGESSNQPQHF.

This clonotype was observed at least ten times. The chain has TRBV11-2 and TRBJ2-5; the D is unclear. Trimming removed 2 bases at V and 4 bases at J, with 5 bases between. The germline gives CDR1 SGHAT, CDR2 FQNNGV. CDR3 length: 12 residues. The CDR3, as DNA: TGTGCCAGCAGCTTAATTCGAGAGACCCAGTACTTC. Translating gives CASSLIRETQYF.

The CDR3 region is CASRGGGTISPLHF. CDR3 DNA sequence: TGTGCCAGTAGGGGAGGGGGGACGATCTCACCCCTCCACTTT. The V and J genes are TRBV19 and TRBJ1-6; D might be TRBD1 (6 bases). V gave up 6 bases and J gave up 10 bases, with 16 bases separating them. Germline CDR1 reads LNHDA; CDR2 reads SQIVND (reference sequence). The CDR3 extends over 14 amino acids.

The V call is TRBV7-9, the J call TRBJ1-1; D remains ambiguous. V was trimmed by 5 bases and J by 4 bases, leaving 20 bases between them. The CDR3 extends over 16 amino acids. Germline V gene lookup returns CDR1 SEHNR and CDR2 FQNEAQ (reference sequence). The CDR3 bases are TGTGCCAGCAGCCCCTTCGGAGGGCGTGCGGGCACTGAAGCTTTCTTT. As protein: CASSPFGGRAGTEAFF. The full variable domain, in which reference TRBV7-9 and TRBJ1-1 provide the parts outside the CDR3, is DTGVSQNPRHKITKRGQNVTFRCDPISEHNRLYWYRQTLGQGPEFLTYFQNEAQLEKSRLLSDRFSAERPKGSFSTLEIQRTEQGDSAMYLCASSPFGGRAGTEAFFGQGTRLTVV.